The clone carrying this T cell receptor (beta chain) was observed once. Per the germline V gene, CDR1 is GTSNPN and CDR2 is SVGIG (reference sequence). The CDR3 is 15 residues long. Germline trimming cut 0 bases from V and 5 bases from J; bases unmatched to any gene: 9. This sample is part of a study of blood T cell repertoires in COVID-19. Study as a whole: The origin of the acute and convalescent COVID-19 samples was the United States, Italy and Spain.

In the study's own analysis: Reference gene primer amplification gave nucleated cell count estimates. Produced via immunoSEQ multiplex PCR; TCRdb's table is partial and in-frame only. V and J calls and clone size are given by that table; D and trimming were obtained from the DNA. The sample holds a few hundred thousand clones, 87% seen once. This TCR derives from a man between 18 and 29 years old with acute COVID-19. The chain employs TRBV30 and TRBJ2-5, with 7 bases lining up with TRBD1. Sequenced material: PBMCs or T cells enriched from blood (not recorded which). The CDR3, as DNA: TGTGCCTGGAGTGTCGCAGGGGGTTGGTTCGAGACCCAGTACTTC. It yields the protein CAWSVAGGWFETQYF.